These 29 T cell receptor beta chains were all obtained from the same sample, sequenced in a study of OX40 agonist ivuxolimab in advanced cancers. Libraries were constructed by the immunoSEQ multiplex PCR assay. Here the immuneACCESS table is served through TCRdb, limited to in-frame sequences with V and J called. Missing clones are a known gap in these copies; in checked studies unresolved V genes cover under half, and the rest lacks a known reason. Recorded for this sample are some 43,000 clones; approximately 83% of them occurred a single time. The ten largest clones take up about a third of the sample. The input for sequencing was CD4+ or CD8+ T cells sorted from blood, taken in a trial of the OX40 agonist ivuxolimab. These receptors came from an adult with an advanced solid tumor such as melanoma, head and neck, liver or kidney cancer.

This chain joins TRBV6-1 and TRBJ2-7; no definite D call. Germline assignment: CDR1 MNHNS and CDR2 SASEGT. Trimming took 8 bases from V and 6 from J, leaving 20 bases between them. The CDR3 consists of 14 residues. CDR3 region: CASLGVSPKGEQYF. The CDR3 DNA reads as TGTGCCAGCTTGGGTGTCTCCCCAAAGGGCGAGCAGTACTTC.

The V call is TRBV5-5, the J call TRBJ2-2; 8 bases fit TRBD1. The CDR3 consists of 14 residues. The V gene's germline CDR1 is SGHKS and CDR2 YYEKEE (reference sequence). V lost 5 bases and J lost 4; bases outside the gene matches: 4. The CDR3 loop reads CASRDRAFTGELFF. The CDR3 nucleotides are TGTGCCAGCAGGGACAGGGCCTTCACCGGGGAGCTGTTTTTT.

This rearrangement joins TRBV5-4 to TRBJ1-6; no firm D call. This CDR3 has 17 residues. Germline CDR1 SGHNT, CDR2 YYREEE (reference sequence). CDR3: CAFRGAGRDSYNSPLHF. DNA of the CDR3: TGTGCTTTCCGGGGTGCCGGCCGGGACTCCTATAATTCACCCCTCCACTTT.

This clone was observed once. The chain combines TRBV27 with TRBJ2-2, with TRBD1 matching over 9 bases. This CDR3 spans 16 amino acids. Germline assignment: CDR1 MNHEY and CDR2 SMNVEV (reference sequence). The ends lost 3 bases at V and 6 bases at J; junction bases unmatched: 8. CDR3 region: CASSFRQGVFPGELFF. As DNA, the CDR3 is TGTGCCAGCAGTTTTCGACAGGGGGTATTCCCCGGGGAGCTGTTTTTT.

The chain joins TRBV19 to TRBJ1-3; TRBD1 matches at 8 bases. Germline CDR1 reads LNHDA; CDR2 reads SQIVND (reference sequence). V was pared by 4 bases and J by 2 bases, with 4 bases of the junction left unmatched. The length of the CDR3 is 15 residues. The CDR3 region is CASSTSDRAGNTIYF. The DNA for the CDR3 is TGTGCCAGTAGTACCTCGGACAGGGCTGGAAACACCATATATTTT. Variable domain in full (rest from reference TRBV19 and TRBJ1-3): DGGITQSPKYLFRKEGQNVTLSCEQNLNHDAMYWYRQDPGQGLRLIYYSQIVNDFQKGDIAEGYSVSREKKESFPLTVTSAQKNPTAFYLCASSTSDRAGNTIYFGEGSWLTVV.

The CDR3 DNA reads TGTGCCAGCAGTTACGGGACACCTTACAATGAGCAGTTCTTC. It encodes CASSYGTPYNEQFF. The V gene is TRBV6-6, the J gene TRBJ2-1; TRBD1 is a possible D gene (6 bases). The CDR3 runs 14 residues. Between the trimmed V and J ends, which lost 2 bases and 4 bases, there was a span of 9 bases. CDR1 is MNHNY, CDR2 SVGAGI, per germline (reference sequence).

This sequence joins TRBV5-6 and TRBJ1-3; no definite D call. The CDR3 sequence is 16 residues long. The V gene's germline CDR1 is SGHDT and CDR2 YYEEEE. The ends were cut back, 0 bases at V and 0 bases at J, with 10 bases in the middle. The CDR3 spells CASSLGGSLSGNTIYF. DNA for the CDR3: TGTGCCAGCAGCTTGGGAGGCAGCCTCTCTGGAAACACCATATATTTT.

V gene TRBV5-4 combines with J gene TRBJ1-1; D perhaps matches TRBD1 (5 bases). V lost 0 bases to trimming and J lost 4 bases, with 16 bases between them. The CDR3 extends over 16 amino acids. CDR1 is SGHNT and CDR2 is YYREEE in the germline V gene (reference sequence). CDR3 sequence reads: CASSLVGGARGTEAFF. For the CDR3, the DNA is TGTGCCAGCAGCTTGGTAGGCGGGGCACGGGGCACTGAAGCTTTCTTT. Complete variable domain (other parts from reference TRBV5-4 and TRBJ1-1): ETGVTQSPTHLIKTRGQQVTLRCSSQSGHNTVSWYQQALGQGPQFIFQYYREEENGRGNFPPRFSGLQFPNYSSELNVNALELDDSALYLCASSLVGGARGTEAFFGQGTRLTVV.

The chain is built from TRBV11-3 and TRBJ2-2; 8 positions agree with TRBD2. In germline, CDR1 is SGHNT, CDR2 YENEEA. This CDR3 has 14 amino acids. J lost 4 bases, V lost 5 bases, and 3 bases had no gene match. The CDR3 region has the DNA TGTGCCAGCAGCCCGGGACTAGTCACCGGGGAGCTGTTTTTT. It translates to CASSPGLVTGELFF.

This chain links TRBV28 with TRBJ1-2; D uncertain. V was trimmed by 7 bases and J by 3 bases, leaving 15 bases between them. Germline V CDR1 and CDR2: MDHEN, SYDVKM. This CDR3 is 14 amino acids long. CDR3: CASTPGSTHYGYTF. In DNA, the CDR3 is TGTGCCAGCACCCCAGGCAGCACCCACTATGGCTACACCTTC.

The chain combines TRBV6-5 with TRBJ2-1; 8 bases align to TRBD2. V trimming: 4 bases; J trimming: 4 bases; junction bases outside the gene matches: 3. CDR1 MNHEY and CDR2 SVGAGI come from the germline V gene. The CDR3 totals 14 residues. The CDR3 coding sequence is TGTGCCAGCAGTTCAAGCGGGGGATACAATGAGCAGTTCTTC. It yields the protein CASSSSGGYNEQFF.

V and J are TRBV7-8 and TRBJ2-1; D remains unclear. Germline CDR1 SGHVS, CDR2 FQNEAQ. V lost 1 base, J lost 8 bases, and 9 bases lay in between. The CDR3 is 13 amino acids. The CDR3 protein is CASSLGHMDEQFF. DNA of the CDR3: TGTGCCAGCAGCTTAGGTCACATGGATGAGCAGTTCTTC.

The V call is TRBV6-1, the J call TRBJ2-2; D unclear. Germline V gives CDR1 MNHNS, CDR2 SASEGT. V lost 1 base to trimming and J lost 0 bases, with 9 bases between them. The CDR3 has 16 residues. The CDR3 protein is CASSEVWQANTGELFF. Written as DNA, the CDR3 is TGTGCCAGCAGTGAAGTGTGGCAGGCGAACACCGGGGAGCTGTTTTTT.

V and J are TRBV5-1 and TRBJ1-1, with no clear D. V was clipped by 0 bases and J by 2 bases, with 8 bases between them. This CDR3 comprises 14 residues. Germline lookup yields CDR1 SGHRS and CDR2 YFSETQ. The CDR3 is CASSLANPNTEAFF. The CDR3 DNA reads TGCGCCAGCAGCTTGGCCAACCCAAACACTGAAGCTTTCTTT.

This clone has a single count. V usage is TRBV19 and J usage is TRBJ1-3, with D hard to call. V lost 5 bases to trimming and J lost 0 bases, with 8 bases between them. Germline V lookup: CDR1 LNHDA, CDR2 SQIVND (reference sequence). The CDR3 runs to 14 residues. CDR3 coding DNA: TGTGCCAGTAGTTCCGTCCCCTCTGGAAACACCATATATTTT. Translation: CASSSVPSGNTIYF.

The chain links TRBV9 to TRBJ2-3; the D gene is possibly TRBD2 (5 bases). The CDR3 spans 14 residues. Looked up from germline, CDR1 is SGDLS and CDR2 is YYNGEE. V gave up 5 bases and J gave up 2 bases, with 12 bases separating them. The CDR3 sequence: CASSPGKDTDTQYF. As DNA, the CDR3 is TGTGCCAGCAGTCCGGGAAAGGACACAGATACGCAGTATTTT.

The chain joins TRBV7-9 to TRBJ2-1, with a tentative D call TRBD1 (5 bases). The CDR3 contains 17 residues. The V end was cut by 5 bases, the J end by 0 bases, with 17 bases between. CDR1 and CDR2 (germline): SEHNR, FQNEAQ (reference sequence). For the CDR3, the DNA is TGTGCCAGCAGCCCTCGCCTGACAGATCTCTCCTACAATGAGCAGTTCTTC. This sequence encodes CASSPRLTDLSYNEQFF.

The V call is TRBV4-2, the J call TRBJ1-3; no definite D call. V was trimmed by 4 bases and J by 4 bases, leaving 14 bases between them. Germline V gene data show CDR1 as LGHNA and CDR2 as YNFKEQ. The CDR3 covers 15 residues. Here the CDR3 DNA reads TGTGCCAGCAGCCGATCTCCGGGATCCGGAAACACCATATATTTT. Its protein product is CASSRSPGSGNTIYF.

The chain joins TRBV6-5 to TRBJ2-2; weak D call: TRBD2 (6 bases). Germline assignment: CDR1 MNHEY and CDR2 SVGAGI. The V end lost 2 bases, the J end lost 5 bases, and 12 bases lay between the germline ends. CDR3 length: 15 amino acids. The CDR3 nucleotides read TGTGCCAGCAGTTACCTCCTAGGAGGGACCGGGGAGCTGTTTTTT. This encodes CASSYLLGGTGELFF.

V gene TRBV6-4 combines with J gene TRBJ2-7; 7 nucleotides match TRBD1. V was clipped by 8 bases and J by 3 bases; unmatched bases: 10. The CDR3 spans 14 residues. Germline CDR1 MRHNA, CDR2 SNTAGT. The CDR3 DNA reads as TGTGCCAGCCAGTCAGGGACAGCACTCTACGAGCAGTACTTC. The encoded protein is CASQSGTALYEQYF.

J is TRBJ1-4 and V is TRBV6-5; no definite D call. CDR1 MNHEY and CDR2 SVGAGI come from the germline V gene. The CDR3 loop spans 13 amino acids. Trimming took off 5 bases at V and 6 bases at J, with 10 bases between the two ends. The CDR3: CASSDRADEKLFF. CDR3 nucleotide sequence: TGTGCCAGCAGTGACCGGGCCGATGAAAAACTGTTTTTT.

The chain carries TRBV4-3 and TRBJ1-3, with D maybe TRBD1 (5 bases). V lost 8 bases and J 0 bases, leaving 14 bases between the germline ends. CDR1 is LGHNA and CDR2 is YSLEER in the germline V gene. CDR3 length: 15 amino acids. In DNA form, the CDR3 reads TGCGCCAGCCAGGGACGAAAGAGCTCTGGAAACACCATATATTTT. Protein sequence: CASQGRKSSGNTIYF.

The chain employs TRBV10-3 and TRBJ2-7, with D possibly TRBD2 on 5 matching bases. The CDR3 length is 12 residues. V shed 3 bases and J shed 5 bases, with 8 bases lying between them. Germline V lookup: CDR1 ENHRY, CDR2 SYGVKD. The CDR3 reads CAISDPGDEQYF. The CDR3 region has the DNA TGTGCCATCAGTGACCCCGGGGACGAGCAGTACTTC.

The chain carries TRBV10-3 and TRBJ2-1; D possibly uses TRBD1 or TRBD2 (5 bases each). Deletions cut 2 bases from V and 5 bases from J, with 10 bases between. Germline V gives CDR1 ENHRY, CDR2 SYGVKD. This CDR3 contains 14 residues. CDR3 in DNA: TGTGCCATCAGTGAGAGGGGACCGGACAATGAGCAGTTCTTC. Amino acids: CAISERGPDNEQFF.

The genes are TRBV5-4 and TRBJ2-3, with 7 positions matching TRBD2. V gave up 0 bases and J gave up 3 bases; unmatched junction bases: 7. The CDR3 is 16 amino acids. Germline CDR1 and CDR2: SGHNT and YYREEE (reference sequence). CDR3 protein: CASSLAGGRRTDTQYF. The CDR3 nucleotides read TGTGCCAGCAGCTTGGCTGGCGGGAGACGGACAGATACGCAGTATTTT. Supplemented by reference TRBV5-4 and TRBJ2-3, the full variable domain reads ETGVTQSPTHLIKTRGQQVTLRCSSQSGHNTVSWYQQALGQGPQFIFQYYREEENGRGNFPPRFSGLQFPNYSSELNVNALELDDSALYLCASSLAGGRRTDTQYFGPGTRLTVL.

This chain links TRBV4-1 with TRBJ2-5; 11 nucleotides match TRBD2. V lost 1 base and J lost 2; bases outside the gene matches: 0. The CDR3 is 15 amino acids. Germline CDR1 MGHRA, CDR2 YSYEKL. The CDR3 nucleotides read TGCGCCAGCAGCCAAGGACTAGCGGGACAAGAGACCCAGTACTTC. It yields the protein CASSQGLAGQETQYF.

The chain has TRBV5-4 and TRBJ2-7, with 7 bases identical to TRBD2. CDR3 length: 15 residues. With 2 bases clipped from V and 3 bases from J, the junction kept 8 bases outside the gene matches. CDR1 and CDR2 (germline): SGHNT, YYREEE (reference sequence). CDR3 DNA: TGTGCCAGCAGCTTTCCGGGGGGACCGATCTACGAGCAGTACTTC. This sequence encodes CASSFPGGPIYEQYF.

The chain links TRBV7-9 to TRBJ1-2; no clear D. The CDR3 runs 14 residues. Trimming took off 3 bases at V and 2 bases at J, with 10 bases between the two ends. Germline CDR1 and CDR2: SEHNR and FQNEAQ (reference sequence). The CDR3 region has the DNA TGTGCCAGCAGCTTTTCGGGAATCAACTATGGCTACACCTTC. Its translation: CASSFSGINYGYTF.

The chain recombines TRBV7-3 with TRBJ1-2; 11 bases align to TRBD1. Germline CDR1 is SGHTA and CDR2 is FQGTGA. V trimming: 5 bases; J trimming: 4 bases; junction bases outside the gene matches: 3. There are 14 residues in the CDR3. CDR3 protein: CASSPGQGGYGYTF. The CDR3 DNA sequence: TGTGCCAGCAGCCCGGGACAGGGGGGCTATGGCTACACCTTC.